These 10 T cell receptor beta chains were sequenced from one sample in a study of CD8 T cells in ankylosing spondylitis. TCRdb passed the 5' RACE reads through MiXCR, listing each CDR3 protein once. This sample has roughly 250,000 distinct CDR3 sequences, with 8.6% found just once. Sequenced sample: blood, either unsorted or a sorted T cell fraction (not recorded which). Every receptor here comes from a male donor with ankylosing spondylitis or in good health (not recorded which).

Ten or more counts support this clonotype. The chain carries TRBV5-6 and TRBJ2-7; D gene ambiguous. V lost 0 bases and J 5 bases, leaving 12 bases between the germline ends. Germline loops: CDR1 SGHDT, CDR2 YYEEEE. This CDR3 is built from 14 residues. The CDR3 DNA is TGTGCCAGCAGCTTGGTTTCTCTTCGTAACGAGCAGTACTTC. Amino acid sequence: CASSLVSLRNEQYF.

This clonotype was recorded many times. The chain employs TRBV5-1 and TRBJ2-7, with a possible D match to TRBD2 (5 bases). This CDR3 region has 15 residues. V was shortened by 4 bases and J by 4 bases, with 18 bases between the two germline ends. Germline V CDR1 and CDR2: SGHRS, YFSETQ. CDR3 coding DNA: TGCGCCAGCAGCGACCGGGGTGCTCGGTCTTACGAGCAGTACTTC. It translates to CASSDRGARSYEQYF.

At least ten counts were recorded for this clonotype. This chain connects TRBV20-1 to TRBJ2-7; D perhaps matches TRBD1 (6 bases). The CDR3 extends over 13 amino acids. The V end was cut by 5 bases, the J end by 0 bases, with 11 bases between. The germline gives CDR1 DFQATT, CDR2 SNEGSKA (reference sequence). Here the CDR3 DNA reads TGCAGTGCTGAGGGGGTGGTCTCCTACGAGCAGTACTTC. Translated: CSAEGVVSYEQYF.

The V gene is TRBV20-1, the J gene TRBJ2-3; 8 nucleotides match TRBD2. The length of the CDR3 is 14 residues. The junction had 5 bases not matched to a gene; V was cut back by 2 bases and J by 4 bases. CDR1 DFQATT and CDR2 SNEGSKA come from the germline V gene (reference sequence). The CDR3 loop is CSARRREEPDTQYF. DNA for the CDR3: TGCAGTGCTAGACGGCGGGAGGAGCCAGATACGCAGTATTTT.

This clonotype was found many times. The chain has TRBV6-2 or TRBV6-3 and TRBJ2-2, with D maybe TRBD1 (5 bases). The length of the CDR3 is 14 residues. CDR1 is MNHEY, CDR2 SVGEGT, per germline. Trimming removed 6 bases at V and 6 bases at J, with 14 bases between. For the CDR3, the DNA is TGTGCCAGCAGCCAAGGGGTCTGGGCCGGGGAGCTGTTTTTT. This gives the protein CASSQGVWAGELFF.

This clonotype has just a few counts. Possible read error: a much larger clone is one base away. The chain is built from TRBV7-2 and TRBJ2-7; 9 nucleotides align to TRBD1. The junction had 1 base not matched to a gene; V was cut back by 4 bases and J by 3 bases. The CDR3 is 13 amino acids. Germline CDR1 and CDR2: SGHTA and FQGNSA. DNA for the CDR3: TGTGCCAGCAGCTCGGACAGGGGCTACGAGCAGTACTTC. This sequence encodes CASSSDRGYEQYF.

At least ten counts were recorded for this clonotype. The chain recombines TRBV20-1 with TRBJ2-1; D could derive from TRBD1 or TRBD2 (5 bases each). The V gene's germline CDR1 is DFQATT and CDR2 SNEGSKA (reference sequence). V gave up 5 bases and J gave up 10 bases, with 18 bases separating them. This CDR3 is built from 13 residues. Here the CDR3 reads CSASWDRAYEQFF. The CDR3 DNA reads TGCAGTGCTTCCTGGGACCGCGCCTACGAGCAGTTCTTC.

The chain couples TRBV18 to TRBJ2-3; 9 bases agree with TRBD2. Trimming cost V 8 bases and J 3 bases; bases outside gene matches: 3. Looked up from germline, CDR1 is KGHSH and CDR2 is LQKENI. The CDR3 is 13 amino acids. The CDR3, as DNA: TGTGCCAGCATGACTAGCGGAACAGATACGCAGTATTTT. Protein: CASMTSGTDTQYF.

This clonotype was found many times. The genes are TRBV10-1 and TRBJ1-2, with 7 bases lining up with TRBD1. V lost 3 bases and J lost 5; bases outside the gene matches: 9. The CDR3 is 15 residues long. Per germline, CDR1 WNHNN and CDR2 SYGVQD (reference sequence). In DNA, the CDR3 is TGCGCCAGCAGTGAAGTGGCAGGGGGGCGGTATGGCTACACCTTC. Translating it yields CASSEVAGGRYGYTF.

The sample holds many counts of this clonotype. This sequence joins TRBV19 and TRBJ2-1; the D is unclear. Trimming left V 5 bases short and J 5 bases short, with 16 bases between. Germline V gene sequence: CDR1 LNHDA, CDR2 SQIVND (reference sequence). The CDR3 extends over 15 amino acids. The CDR3 DNA reads TGTGCCAGTAGTCTCCGGATAGCAACCCACAATGAGCAGTTCTTC. This sequence encodes CASSLRIATHNEQFF.